In this sample, the clone carrying this T cell receptor (beta chain) turned up many times. Its matching antigen is unknown. CDR3 size: 12 residues. CDR1 SQVTM and CDR2 ANQGSEA come from the germline V gene. With V trimmed by 7 bases and J by 5 bases, 6 bases remained unmatched. This specimen comes from a study of CD8 T cells in ankylosing spondylitis. From the 5' RACE reads, TCRdb called clonotypes with MiXCR, one entry per CDR3 protein. This sample has tens of thousands of distinct CDR3 sequences, with 6% found just once. Study outcomes and limitations: Earlier literature documents some of the motif variants in reactive arthritis synovial fluid and blood.

This TCR derives from a male donor with ankylosing spondylitis or in good health (not recorded which). The chain employs TRBV29-1 and TRBJ1-1; 8 bases map to TRBD1. The sample consisted of blood, either unsorted or a sorted T cell fraction (not recorded which). The CDR3 DNA follows: TGCAGCGCAACCAACAGGGGGACTGAAGCTTTCTTT. It translates to CSATNRGTEAFF. The whole variable domain, filled in from reference TRBV29-1 and TRBJ1-1, reads SAVISQKPSRDICQRGTSLTIQCQVDSQVTMMFWYRQQPGQSLTLIATANQGSEATYESGFVIDKFPISRPNLTFSTLTVSNMSPEDSSIYLCSATNRGTEAFFGQGTRLTVV.